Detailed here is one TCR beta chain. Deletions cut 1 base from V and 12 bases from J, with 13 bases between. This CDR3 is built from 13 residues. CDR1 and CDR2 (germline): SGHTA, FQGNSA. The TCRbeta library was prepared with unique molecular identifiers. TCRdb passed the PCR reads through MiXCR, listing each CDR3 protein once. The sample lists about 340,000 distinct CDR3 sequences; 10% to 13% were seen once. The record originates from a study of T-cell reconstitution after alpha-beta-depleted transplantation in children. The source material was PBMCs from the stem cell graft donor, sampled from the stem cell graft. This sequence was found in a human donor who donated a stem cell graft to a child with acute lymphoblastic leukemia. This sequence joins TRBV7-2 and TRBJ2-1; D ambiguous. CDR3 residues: CASSLVSVDGQFF. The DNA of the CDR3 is TGTGCCAGCAGCTTAGTTTCTGTAGACGGGCAGTTCTTC.